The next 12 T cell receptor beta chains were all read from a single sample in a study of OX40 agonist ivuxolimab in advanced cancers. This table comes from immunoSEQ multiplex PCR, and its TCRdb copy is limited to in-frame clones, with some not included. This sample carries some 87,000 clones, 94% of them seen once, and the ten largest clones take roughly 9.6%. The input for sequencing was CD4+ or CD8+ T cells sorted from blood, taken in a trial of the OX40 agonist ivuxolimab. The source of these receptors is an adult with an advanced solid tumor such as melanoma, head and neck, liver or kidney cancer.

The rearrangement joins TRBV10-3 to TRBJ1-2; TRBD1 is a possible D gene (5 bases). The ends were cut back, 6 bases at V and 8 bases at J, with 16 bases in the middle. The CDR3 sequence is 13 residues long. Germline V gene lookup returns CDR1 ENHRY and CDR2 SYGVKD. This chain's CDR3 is CAIRAVRDEGYTF. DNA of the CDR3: TGTGCCATCAGAGCTGTCCGGGACGAGGGCTACACCTTC.

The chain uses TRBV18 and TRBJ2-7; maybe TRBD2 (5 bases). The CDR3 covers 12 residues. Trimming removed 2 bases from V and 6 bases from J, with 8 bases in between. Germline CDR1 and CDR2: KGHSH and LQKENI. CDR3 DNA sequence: TGTGCCAGCTCACCAGAGGGTGCCGAGCAGTACTTC. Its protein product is CASSPEGAEQYF.

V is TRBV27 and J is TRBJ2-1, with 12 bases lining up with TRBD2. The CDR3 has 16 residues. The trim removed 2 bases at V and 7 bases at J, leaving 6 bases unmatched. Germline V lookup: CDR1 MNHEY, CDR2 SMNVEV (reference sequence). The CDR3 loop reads CASSLPGLAGLNEQFF. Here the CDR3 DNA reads TGTGCCAGCAGTTTACCCGGACTAGCGGGACTAAATGAGCAGTTCTTC.

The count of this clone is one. The CDR3 here is CASSQETGLARYEQYF. In DNA form, the CDR3 reads TGTGCCAGCAGCCAGGAGACGGGACTAGCGAGATACGAGCAGTACTTC. The rearrangement links TRBV4-2 to TRBJ2-5; 10 bases match TRBD2. The J call may not be correct, given that the DNA end is closer to TRBJ2-7. Germline CDR1 LGHNA, CDR2 YNFKEQ. CDR3 length: 16 residues.

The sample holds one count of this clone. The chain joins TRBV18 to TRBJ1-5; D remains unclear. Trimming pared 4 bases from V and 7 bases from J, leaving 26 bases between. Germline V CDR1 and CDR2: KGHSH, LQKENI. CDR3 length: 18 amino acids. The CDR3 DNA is TGTGCCAGCTCACACAAGGGTTCCTACTCCGGGTCTGAACAGCCCCAGCATTTT. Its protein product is CASSHKGSYSGSEQPQHF. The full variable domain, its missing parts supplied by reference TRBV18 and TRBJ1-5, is NAGVMQNPRHLVRRRGQEARLRCSPMKGHSHVYWYRQLPEEGLKFMVYLQKENIIDESGMPKERFSAEFPKEGPSILRIQQVVRGDSAAYFCASSHKGSYSGSEQPQHFGDGTRLSIL.

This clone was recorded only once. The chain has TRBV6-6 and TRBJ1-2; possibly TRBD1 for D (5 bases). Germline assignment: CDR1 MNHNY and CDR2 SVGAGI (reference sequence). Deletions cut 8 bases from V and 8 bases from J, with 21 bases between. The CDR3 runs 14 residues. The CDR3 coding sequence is TGTGCCAGCGAGGGCTCCATGGGACTCTACGGCTACACCTTC. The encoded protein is CASEGSMGLYGYTF.

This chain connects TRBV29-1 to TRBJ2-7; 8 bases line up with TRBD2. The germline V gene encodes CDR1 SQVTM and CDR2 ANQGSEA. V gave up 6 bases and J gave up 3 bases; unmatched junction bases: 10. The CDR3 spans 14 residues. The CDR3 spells CSVLTGTSVYEQYF. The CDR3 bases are TGCAGCGTCCTAACCGGGACTAGTGTCTACGAGCAGTACTTC.

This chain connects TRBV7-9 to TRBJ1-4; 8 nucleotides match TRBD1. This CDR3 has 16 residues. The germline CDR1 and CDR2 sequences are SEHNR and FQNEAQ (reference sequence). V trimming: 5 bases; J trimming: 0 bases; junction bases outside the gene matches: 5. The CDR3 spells CASSPGQVATNEKLFF. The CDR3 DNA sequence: TGTGCCAGCAGCCCGGGACAGGTAGCAACTAATGAAAAACTGTTTTTT. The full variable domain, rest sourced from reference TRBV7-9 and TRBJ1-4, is DTGVSQNPRHKITKRGQNVTFRCDPISEHNRLYWYRQTLGQGPEFLTYFQNEAQLEKSRLLSDRFSAERPKGSFSTLEIQRTEQGDSAMYLCASSPGQVATNEKLFFGSGTQLSVL.

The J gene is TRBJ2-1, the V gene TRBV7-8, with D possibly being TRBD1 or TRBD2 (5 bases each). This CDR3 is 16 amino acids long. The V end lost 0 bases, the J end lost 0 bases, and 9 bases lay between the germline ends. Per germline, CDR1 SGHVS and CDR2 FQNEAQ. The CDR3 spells CASSLAPGTSYNEQFF. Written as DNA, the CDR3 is TGTGCCAGCAGCTTAGCGCCAGGGACCTCCTACAATGAGCAGTTCTTC. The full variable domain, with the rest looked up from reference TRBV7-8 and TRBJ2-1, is GAGVSQSPRYKVAKRGQDVALRCDPISGHVSLFWYQQALGQGPEFLTYFQNEAQLDKSGLPSDRFFAERPEGSVSTLKIQRTQQEDSAVYLCASSLAPGTSYNEQFFGPGTRLTVL.

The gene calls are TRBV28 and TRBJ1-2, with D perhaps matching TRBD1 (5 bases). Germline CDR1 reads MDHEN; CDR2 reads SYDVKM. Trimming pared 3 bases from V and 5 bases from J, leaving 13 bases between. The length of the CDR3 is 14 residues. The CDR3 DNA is TGTGCCAGCAGTTTTTGGGGGAGTGGGTATGGCTACACCTTC. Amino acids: CASSFWGSGYGYTF.

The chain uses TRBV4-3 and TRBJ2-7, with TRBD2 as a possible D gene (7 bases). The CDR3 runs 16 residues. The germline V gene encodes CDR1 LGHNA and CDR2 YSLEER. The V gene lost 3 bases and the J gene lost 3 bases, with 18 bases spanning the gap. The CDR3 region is CASSQGRGTRNYEQYF. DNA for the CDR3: TGCGCCAGCAGCCAGGGGAGGGGGACCCGGAACTACGAGCAGTACTTC.

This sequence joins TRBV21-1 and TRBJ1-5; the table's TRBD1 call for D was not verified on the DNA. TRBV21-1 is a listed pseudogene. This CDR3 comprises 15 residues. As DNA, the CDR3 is TGTGCCAGCAGGGGGCAGGTCGGAAGCAATCAGCCCCAGCATTTT. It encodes CASRGQVGSNQPQHF.